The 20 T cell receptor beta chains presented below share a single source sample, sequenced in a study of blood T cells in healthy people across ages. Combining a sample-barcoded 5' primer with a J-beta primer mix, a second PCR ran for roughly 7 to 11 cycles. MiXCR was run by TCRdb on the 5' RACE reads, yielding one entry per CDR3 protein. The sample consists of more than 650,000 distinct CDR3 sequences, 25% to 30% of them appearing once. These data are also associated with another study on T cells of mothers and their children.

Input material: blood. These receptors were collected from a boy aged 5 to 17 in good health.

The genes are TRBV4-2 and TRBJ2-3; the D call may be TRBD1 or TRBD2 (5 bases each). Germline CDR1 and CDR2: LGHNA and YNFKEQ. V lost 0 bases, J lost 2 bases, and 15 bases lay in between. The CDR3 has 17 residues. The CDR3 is CASSQDGAVTPTDTQYF. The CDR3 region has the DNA TGTGCCAGCAGCCAAGACGGGGCCGTGACCCCCACAGATACGCAGTATTTT.

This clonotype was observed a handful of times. CDR3: CASSLGEVSETQYF. As DNA, the CDR3 is TGCGCCAGCAGCTTAGGGGAGGTCAGCGAGACCCAGTACTTC. The rearrangement links TRBV5-1 to TRBJ2-5; the D gene is possibly TRBD2 (6 bases). The CDR3 consists of 14 residues. Germline V lookup: CDR1 SGHRS, CDR2 YFSETQ. V was cut by 2 bases and J by 5 bases, with 13 bases left in between.

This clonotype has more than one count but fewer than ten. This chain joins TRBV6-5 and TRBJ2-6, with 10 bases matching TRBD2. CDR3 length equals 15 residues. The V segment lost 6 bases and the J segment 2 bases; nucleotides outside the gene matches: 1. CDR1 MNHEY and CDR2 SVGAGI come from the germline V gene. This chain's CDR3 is CASRSGGAGANVLTF. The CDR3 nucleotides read TGTGCCAGCAGAAGCGGGGGGGCTGGGGCCAACGTCCTGACTTTC.

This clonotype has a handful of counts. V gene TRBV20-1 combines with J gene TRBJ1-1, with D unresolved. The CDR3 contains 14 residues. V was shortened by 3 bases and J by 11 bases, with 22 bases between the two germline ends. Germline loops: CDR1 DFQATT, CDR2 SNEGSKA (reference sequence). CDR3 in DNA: TGCAGTGCTAGCCCGGCGGACCTCTGGGTGGGTGCTTTCTTT. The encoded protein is CSASPADLWVGAFF.

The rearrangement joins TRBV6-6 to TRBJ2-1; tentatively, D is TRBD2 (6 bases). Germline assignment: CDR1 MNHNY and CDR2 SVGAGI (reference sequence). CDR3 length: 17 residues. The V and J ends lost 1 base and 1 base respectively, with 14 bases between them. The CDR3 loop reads CASSYFPAAGSYNEQFF. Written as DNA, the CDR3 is TGTGCCAGCAGTTACTTTCCCGCGGCGGGGTCCTACAATGAGCAGTTCTTC.

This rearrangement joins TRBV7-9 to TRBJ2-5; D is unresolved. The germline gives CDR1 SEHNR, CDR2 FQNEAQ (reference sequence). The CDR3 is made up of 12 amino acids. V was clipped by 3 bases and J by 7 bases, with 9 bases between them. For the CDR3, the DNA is TGTGCCAGCAGCTTTGGTACGGGGACCCAGTACTTC. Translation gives CASSFGTGTQYF.

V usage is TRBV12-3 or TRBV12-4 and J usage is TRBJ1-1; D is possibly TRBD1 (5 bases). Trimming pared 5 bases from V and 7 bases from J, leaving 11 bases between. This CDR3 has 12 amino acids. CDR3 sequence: CASSLRAVEAFF. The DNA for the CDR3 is TGTGCCAGCAGTCTCAGGGCGGTTGAAGCTTTCTTT.

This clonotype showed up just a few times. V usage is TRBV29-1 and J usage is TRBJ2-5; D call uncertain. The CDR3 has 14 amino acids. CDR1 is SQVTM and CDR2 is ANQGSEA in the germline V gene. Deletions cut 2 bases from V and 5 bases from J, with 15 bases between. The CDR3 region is CSVEIPTTRETQYF. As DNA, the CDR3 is TGCAGCGTTGAAATCCCCACCACCAGGGAGACCCAGTACTTC.

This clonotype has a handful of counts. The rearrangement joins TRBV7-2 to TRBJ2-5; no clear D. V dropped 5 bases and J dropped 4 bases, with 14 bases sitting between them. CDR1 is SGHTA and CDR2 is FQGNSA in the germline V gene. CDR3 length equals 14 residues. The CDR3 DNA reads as TGTGCCAGCAGCCGTAGGATGATGGCAGAGACCCAGTACTTC. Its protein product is CASSRRMMAETQYF. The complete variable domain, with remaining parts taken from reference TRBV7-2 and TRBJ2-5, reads GAGVSQSPSNKVTEKGKDVELRCDPISGHTALYWYRQSLGQGLEFLIYFQGNSAPDKSGLPSDRFSAERTGGSVSTLTIQRTQQEDSAVYLCASSRRMMAETQYFGPGTRLLVL.

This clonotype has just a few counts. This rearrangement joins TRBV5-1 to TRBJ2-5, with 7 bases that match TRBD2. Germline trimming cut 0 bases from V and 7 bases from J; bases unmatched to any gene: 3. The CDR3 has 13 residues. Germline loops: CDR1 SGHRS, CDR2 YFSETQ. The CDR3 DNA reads TGCGCCAGCAGCTTGGAGTCTAGCGGGACCCAGTACTTC. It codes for CASSLESSGTQYF.

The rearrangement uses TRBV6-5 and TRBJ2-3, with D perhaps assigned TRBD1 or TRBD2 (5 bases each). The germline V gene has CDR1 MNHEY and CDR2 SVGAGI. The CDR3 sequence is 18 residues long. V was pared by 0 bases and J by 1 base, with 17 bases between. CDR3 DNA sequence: TGTGCCAGCAGTTACTCGGGGGTGGGGTCCTATGGCACAGATACGCAGTATTTT. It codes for CASSYSGVGSYGTDTQYF.

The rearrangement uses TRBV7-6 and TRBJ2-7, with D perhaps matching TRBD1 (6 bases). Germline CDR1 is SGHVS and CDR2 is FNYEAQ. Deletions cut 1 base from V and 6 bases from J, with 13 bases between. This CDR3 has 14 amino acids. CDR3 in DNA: TGTGCCAGCAGCTTAGAAGGGGGTTTGAGCGAGCAGTACTTC. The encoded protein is CASSLEGGLSEQYF.

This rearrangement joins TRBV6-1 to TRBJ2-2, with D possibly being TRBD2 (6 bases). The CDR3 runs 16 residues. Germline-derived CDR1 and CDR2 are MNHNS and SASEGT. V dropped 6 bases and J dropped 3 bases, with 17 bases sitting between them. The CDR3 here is CASRPGAATDTGELFF. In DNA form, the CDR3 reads TGTGCCAGCAGGCCGGGAGCGGCGACCGACACCGGGGAGCTGTTTTTT.

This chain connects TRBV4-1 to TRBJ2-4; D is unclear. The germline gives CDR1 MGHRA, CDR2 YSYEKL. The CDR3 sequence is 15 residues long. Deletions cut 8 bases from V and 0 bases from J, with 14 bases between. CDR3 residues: CASLIRPLAKNIQYF. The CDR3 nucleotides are TGCGCCAGCCTAATTAGACCCCTAGCCAAAAACATTCAGTACTTC.

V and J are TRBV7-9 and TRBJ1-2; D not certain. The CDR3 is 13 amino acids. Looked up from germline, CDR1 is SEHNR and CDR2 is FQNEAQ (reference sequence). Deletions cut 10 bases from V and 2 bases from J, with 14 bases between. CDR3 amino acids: CAISEGLNYGYTF. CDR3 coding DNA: TGTGCCATTTCGGAGGGTCTCAACTATGGCTACACCTTC.

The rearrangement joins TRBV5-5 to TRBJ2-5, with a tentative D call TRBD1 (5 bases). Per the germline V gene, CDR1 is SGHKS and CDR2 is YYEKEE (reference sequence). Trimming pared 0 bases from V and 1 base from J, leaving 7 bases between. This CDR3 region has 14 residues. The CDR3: CASSLEQAQETQYF. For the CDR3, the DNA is TGTGCCAGCAGCTTGGAACAGGCCCAAGAGACCCAGTACTTC.

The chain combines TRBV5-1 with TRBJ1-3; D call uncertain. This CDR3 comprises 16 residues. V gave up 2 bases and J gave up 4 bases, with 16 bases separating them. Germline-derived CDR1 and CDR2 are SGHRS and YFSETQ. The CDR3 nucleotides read TGCGCCAGCAGCTTAGCAGGCTCCCGTCGGGGAAACACCATATATTTT. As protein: CASSLAGSRRGNTIYF.

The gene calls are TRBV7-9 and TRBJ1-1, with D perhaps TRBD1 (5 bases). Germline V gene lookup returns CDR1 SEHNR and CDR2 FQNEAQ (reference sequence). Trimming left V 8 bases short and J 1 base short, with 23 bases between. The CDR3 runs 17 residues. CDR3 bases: TGTGCCAGCGGCCTCCCCGGGCTGGGACGATCGAACACTGAAGCTTTCTTT. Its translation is CASGLPGLGRSNTEAFF. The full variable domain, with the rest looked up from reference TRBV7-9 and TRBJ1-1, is DTGVSQNPRHKITKRGQNVTFRCDPISEHNRLYWYRQTLGQGPEFLTYFQNEAQLEKSRLLSDRFSAERPKGSFSTLEIQRTEQGDSAMYLCASGLPGLGRSNTEAFFGQGTRLTVV.

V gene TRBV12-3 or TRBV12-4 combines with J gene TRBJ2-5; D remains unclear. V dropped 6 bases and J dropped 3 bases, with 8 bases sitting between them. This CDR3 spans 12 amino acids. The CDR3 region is CASSYFEETQYF. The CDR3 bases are TGTGCCAGCAGCTACTTCGAAGAGACCCAGTACTTC.

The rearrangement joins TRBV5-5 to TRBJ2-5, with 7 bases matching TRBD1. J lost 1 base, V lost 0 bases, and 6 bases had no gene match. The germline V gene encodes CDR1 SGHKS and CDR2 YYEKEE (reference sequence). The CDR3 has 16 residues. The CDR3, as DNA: TGTGCCAGCAGCTTGGTAGCCGGGACAGCCCAAGAGACCCAGTACTTC. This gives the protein CASSLVAGTAQETQYF.